This passage covers 30 T cell receptor beta chains from one sample sequenced in a study of blood T cells in healthy people across ages. Together with a sample-barcoded 5' primer, a J-beta primer mix was included in a second PCR lasting roughly 7 to 11 cycles. Each CDR3 protein is one row after TCRdb ran MiXCR on the 5' RACE reads. The table includes 1.5 million to 2 million distinct CDR3 sequences, about 50% detected once. The sequenced sample was blood. The receptors originated from a middle-aged woman in good health.

This clonotype appeared a few times. The J gene is TRBJ2-4, the V gene TRBV27; D not resolved. Germline loops: CDR1 MNHEY, CDR2 SMNVEV (reference sequence). The CDR3 totals 16 residues. V lost 4 bases and J lost 3, with 16 bases in between. The CDR3 DNA reads as TGTGCCAGCAGTTCACTGGGAATTGCCCACAAAAACATTCAGTACTTC. It translates to CASSSLGIAHKNIQYF.

J is TRBJ2-7 and V is TRBV20-1; 7 positions agree with TRBD2. The CDR3 extends over 13 amino acids. Per the germline V gene, CDR1 is DFQATT and CDR2 is SNEGSKA (reference sequence). With V trimmed by 3 bases and J by 6 bases, 8 bases remained unmatched. The CDR3 spells CSARAGRGGEQYF. The CDR3 DNA reads TGCAGTGCTAGGGCTGGGAGGGGTGGCGAGCAGTACTTC.

There are a few counts of this clonotype. This sequence joins TRBV27 and TRBJ2-7; weak D call: TRBD1 (5 bases). The V and J ends lost 4 bases and 2 bases respectively, with 12 bases between them. Germline CDR1 is MNHEY and CDR2 is SMNVEV (reference sequence). CDR3 length: 14 residues. The CDR3 DNA follows: TGTGCCAGCAGTTCTCTGACAGCCGCCTACGAGCAGTACTTC. It translates to CASSSLTAAYEQYF.

The chain is built from TRBV2 and TRBJ2-3, with D unresolved. Germline values: CDR1 SNHLY, CDR2 FYNNEI. The CDR3 is 12 amino acids. Trimming left V 2 bases short and J 5 bases short, with 5 bases between. This CDR3 reads CASSEMGDTQYF. The CDR3 DNA follows: TGTGCCAGCAGTGAAATGGGAGATACGCAGTATTTT.

This clonotype was seen once. One junction end disagrees with the germline gene, perhaps due to a read error. This chain links TRBV5-1 with TRBJ2-1, with D maybe TRBD1 (5 bases). CDR1 SGHRS and CDR2 YFSETQ come from the germline V gene. The CDR3 has 12 amino acids. The CDR3 spells CASRTVYNEQFF. In DNA, the CDR3 is TGCGCCAGCAGGACAGTCTACAACGAGCAGTTCTTC.

This clonotype appeared a few times. V is TRBV14 and J is TRBJ2-5; no clear D. Looked up from germline, CDR1 is SGHDN and CDR2 is FVKESK. CDR3 length equals 13 residues. Between the trimmed V and J ends, which lost 1 base and 6 bases, there was a span of 9 bases. The CDR3 is CASSQGPTKTQYF. For the CDR3, the DNA is TGTGCCAGCAGCCAAGGCCCAACCAAGACCCAGTACTTC. The complete variable domain, with remaining parts taken from reference TRBV14 and TRBJ2-5, reads EAGVTQFPSHSVIEKGQTVTLRCDPISGHDNLYWYRRVMGKEIKFLLHFVKESKQDESGMPNNRFLAERTGGTYSTLKVQPAELEDSGVYFCASSQGPTKTQYFGPGTRLLVL.

Comments on this clonotype: The junction differs from germline at one of its ends, possibly a read error. The rearrangement joins TRBV20-1 to TRBJ2-3, with D hard to call. This CDR3 comprises 14 residues. Germline V lookup: CDR1 DFQATT, CDR2 SNEGSKA (reference sequence). The CDR3 DNA is TGCACTGCTAGAAGTCTGGAACTCACAGATACGCAGTATTTT. Its protein is CTARSLELTDTQYF.

The sample holds a few counts of this clonotype. This chain connects TRBV11-2 to TRBJ2-1; 7 bases are a match to TRBD2. Germline V gives CDR1 SGHAT, CDR2 FQNNGV. This CDR3 region has 16 residues. V lost 0 bases to trimming and J lost 8 bases; unmatched junction nucleotides: 10. The CDR3: CASSLDLAAGVDEQFF. Here the CDR3 DNA reads TGTGCCAGCAGCTTAGATCTAGCGGCCGGGGTTGATGAGCAGTTCTTC.

The rearrangement uses TRBV5-4 and TRBJ2-1, with 7 bases that match TRBD2. The CDR3 sequence is 14 residues long. V dropped 0 bases and J dropped 6; count of bases not matched to a gene: 3. CDR1 and CDR2 (germline): SGHNT, YYREEE (reference sequence). The CDR3 loop is CASSLELASNEQFF. The CDR3 DNA sequence: TGTGCCAGCAGCTTGGAACTAGCGTCCAATGAGCAGTTCTTC.

J is TRBJ1-5 and V is TRBV10-3; tentative D call: TRBD1 (6 bases). Germline V gene data show CDR1 as ENHRY and CDR2 as SYGVKD. The CDR3 is 15 amino acids. Trimming shortened V by 3 bases and J by 6 bases, and 15 bases separated the two germline ends. This chain's CDR3 is CAISESALGGQPQHF. In DNA form, the CDR3 reads TGTGCCATCAGTGAATCGGCCTTAGGGGGTCAGCCCCAGCATTTT.

This clonotype was counted only a few times. The genes are TRBV28 and TRBJ1-2; no firm D call. CDR1 and CDR2 (germline): MDHEN, SYDVKM. Deletions cut 6 bases from V and 5 bases from J, with 7 bases between. The CDR3 is made up of 11 amino acids. CDR3 region: CASRDTYGYTF. As DNA, the CDR3 is TGTGCCAGCAGAGACACTTATGGCTACACCTTC.

This clonotype was seen a few times. This chain links TRBV5-1 with TRBJ2-5, with no clear D. Trimming cost V 0 bases and J 4 bases, with 10 bases left between them. Germline V gene data show CDR1 as SGHRS and CDR2 as YFSETQ. The CDR3 totals 14 residues. As DNA, the CDR3 is TGCGCCAGCAGCTTGGTTGGCACAACAGAGACCCAGTACTTC. Residues: CASSLVGTTETQYF.

The rearrangement joins TRBV6-2 or TRBV6-3 to TRBJ2-1, with 7 nucleotides matching TRBD1. The germline V gene encodes CDR1 MNHEY and CDR2 SVGEGT. This CDR3 is built from 16 residues. Trimming at V came to 0 bases and at J to 5 bases, leaving 7 bases not matched to a gene. The DNA for the CDR3 is TGTGCCAGCAGTTACTCTATTCAGGGGGTCCACAATGAGCAGTTCTTC. Translation gives CASSYSIQGVHNEQFF.

The chain combines TRBV5-1 with TRBJ2-4; D is perhaps TRBD1 or TRBD2 (5 bases each). The J call is uncertain, as TRBJ2-7 better fits the DNA end. The length of the CDR3 is 15 residues. Germline assignment: CDR1 SGHRS and CDR2 YFSETQ. The CDR3 sequence: CASSPTPGTLYEQYF. The CDR3 DNA sequence: TGCGCCAGCAGCCCCACGCCCGGGACGCTCTACGAGCAGTACTTC.

J is TRBJ2-3 and V is TRBV6-2 or TRBV6-3; D uncertain. The CDR3 runs 15 residues. V was shortened by 2 bases and J by 0 bases, with 9 bases between the two germline ends. Germline-derived CDR1 and CDR2 are MNHEY and SVGEGT. Here the CDR3 DNA reads TGTGCCAGCAGTTACGTCGGGCTTAGCACAGATACGCAGTATTTT. This sequence encodes CASSYVGLSTDTQYF.

The chain carries TRBV7-8 and TRBJ2-1; D is perhaps TRBD1 (6 bases). V was cut by 5 bases and J by 2 bases, with 22 bases left in between. This CDR3 has 18 amino acids. CDR1 is SGHVS, CDR2 FQNEAQ, per germline. The CDR3 DNA sequence: TGTGCCAGCAGCGAACCCTTTCGGACAGCCTTTACCTACAATGAGCAGTTCTTC. Amino acids: CASSEPFRTAFTYNEQFF.

This clonotype was seen a few times. This rearrangement joins TRBV6-2 or TRBV6-3 to TRBJ2-3; D may be TRBD1 or TRBD2 (5 bases each). Germline loops: CDR1 MNHEY, CDR2 SVGEGT. Trimming left V 7 bases short and J 5 bases short, with 19 bases between. The CDR3 spans 15 residues. The CDR3 bases are TGTGCCAGCAAATGGGACCAGGGAACAAAAGATACGCAGTATTTT. Its translation is CASKWDQGTKDTQYF.

Comments on this clonotype: A much more abundant neighbour one base away suggests this may be a read error. The chain links TRBV27 to TRBJ2-4, with a tentative D call TRBD2 (6 bases). The end of the DNA aligns better with TRBJ2-5, so the J call may be wrong. The CDR3 contains 12 residues. Germline V lookup: CDR1 MNHEY, CDR2 SMNVEV (reference sequence). The CDR3 DNA sequence: TGTGCCAGCGGGAGGACTGAAGAGACCCAGTACTTC. The encoded protein is CASGRTEETQYF.

CDR3 nucleotide sequence: TGCGCCAGCAGCTTGAAAGGACACCCGAGCACAGATACGCAGTATTTT. It specifies CASSLKGHPSTDTQYF. The V gene is TRBV5-1, the J gene TRBJ2-3; D might be TRBD1 (5 bases). Trimming removed 1 base at V and 0 bases at J, with 12 bases between. CDR1 is SGHRS, CDR2 YFSETQ, per germline. The CDR3 covers 16 residues. The whole variable domain, remainder taken from reference TRBV5-1 and TRBJ2-3, is KAGVTQTPRYLIKTRGQQVTLSCSPISGHRSVSWYQQTPGQGLQFLFEYFSETQRNKGNFPGRFSGRQFSNSRSEMNVSTLELGDSALYLCASSLKGHPSTDTQYFGPGTRLTVL.

This clonotype was found once. The genes are TRBV4-3 and TRBJ2-7; 8 bases fit TRBD1. Germline V gives CDR1 LGHNA, CDR2 YSLEER. The V and J ends lost 0 bases and 12 bases, in that order; junction bases with no gene match: 7. This CDR3 has 13 amino acids. The CDR3 spells CASSQDPGTGTYF. The CDR3 coding sequence is TGCGCCAGCAGCCAAGATCCAGGGACAGGAACGTACTTC.

The chain carries TRBV20-1 and TRBJ1-2; D remains unclear. The CDR3 covers 14 residues. V gave up 1 base and J gave up 6 bases, with 15 bases separating them. Germline V lookup: CDR1 DFQATT, CDR2 SNEGSKA (reference sequence). CDR3 nucleotide sequence: TGCAGTGCTAGAGTCGTTGGCTCCAACGATGGCTACACCTTC. Residues: CSARVVGSNDGYTF.

The chain couples TRBV29-1 to TRBJ1-2; the D gene is possibly TRBD1 (6 bases). Germline V gene lookup returns CDR1 SQVTM and CDR2 ANQGSEA. This CDR3 spans 13 amino acids. V was trimmed by 2 bases and J by 8 bases, leaving 15 bases between them. The CDR3 DNA reads TGCAGCGTTGAACGAGGAGGGGGAGAGGGCTACACCTTC. It encodes CSVERGGGEGYTF.

The CDR3 DNA reads as TGTGCCAGCAGTGAACCACTACAGGTTACCTACGAGCAGTACTTC. Translating it yields CASSEPLQVTYEQYF. The chain uses TRBV6-1 and TRBJ2-7, with D possibly being TRBD1 (5 bases). V lost 2 bases and J lost 2, with 13 bases in between. CDR1 and CDR2 (germline): MNHNS, SASEGT. CDR3 length: 15 amino acids.

This clonotype was counted a single time. This chain links TRBV3-1 with TRBJ1-2, with D possibly being TRBD1 (5 bases). The V gene's germline CDR1 is LGHDT and CDR2 YNNKEL (reference sequence). The V end was cut by 6 bases, the J end by 4 bases, with 21 bases between. This CDR3 contains 16 residues. CDR3 in amino acids: CASSLSLGGNPYGYTF. CDR3 DNA sequence: TGTGCCAGCAGTCTGAGCCTGGGGGGGAATCCCTATGGCTACACCTTC.

V and J are TRBV5-1 and TRBJ2-7; D possibly corresponds to TRBD2 (5 bases). The J call is uncertain, as TRBJ2-5 better fits the DNA end. CDR3 length: 14 residues. Germline lookup yields CDR1 SGHRS and CDR2 YFSETQ. CDR3 bases: TGCGCCAGCAGCCGCGAGGGTGTCCAAGAGACCCAGTACTTC. Protein: CASSREGVQETQYF.

The rearrangement links TRBV5-1 to TRBJ2-7; D gene unclear. The CDR3 contains 15 residues. CDR1 and CDR2 from the germline V gene are SGHRS and YFSETQ. Trimming pared 4 bases from V and 0 bases from J, leaving 14 bases between. CDR3 DNA sequence: TGCGCCAGCAGCCCTGGATCGGTGAGCTCCTACGAGCAGTACTTC. Amino acid sequence: CASSPGSVSSYEQYF.

This clonotype was seen a few times. V usage is TRBV5-1 and J usage is TRBJ2-1, with TRBD1 matching over 9 bases. Trimming took 1 base from V and 6 from J; bases not matched to a gene: 8. Germline CDR1 SGHRS, CDR2 YFSETQ. There are 16 residues in the CDR3. The chain's CDR3 is CASSLMGTGPFNEQFF. In DNA, the CDR3 is TGCGCCAGCAGCTTGATGGGGACAGGGCCCTTCAATGAGCAGTTCTTC.

This clonotype was seen a few times. This chain connects TRBV6-5 to TRBJ2-1; TRBD2 aligns across 9 bases. Per the germline V gene, CDR1 is MNHEY and CDR2 is SVGAGI. The V and J ends lost 6 bases and 0 bases, in that order; junction bases with no gene match: 6. The CDR3 covers 16 residues. The CDR3 DNA reads as TGTGCCAGCAGAGCCGGGACTAGCCCCTCCTACAATGAGCAGTTCTTC. Residues: CASRAGTSPSYNEQFF.

This clonotype showed up just a few times. CDR3 residues: CATRVAGKESQYF. Written as DNA, the CDR3 is TGTGCCACCAGGGTAGCGGGGAAGGAGTCCCAGTACTTC. The gene calls are TRBV24-1 and TRBJ2-5, with 8 positions matching TRBD2. The CDR3 consists of 13 residues. V shed 7 bases and J 9 bases; nucleotides not matched to a gene: 9. The germline V gene has CDR1 KGHDR and CDR2 SFDVKD.

J is TRBJ1-2 and V is TRBV29-1; D is possibly TRBD1 (6 bases). The V end was cut by 0 bases, the J end by 0 bases, with 8 bases between. The CDR3 has 14 amino acids. Germline assignment: CDR1 SQVTM and CDR2 ANQGSEA. The CDR3 coding sequence is TGCAGCGTTGAAGACCGGACAGCTAACTATGGCTACACCTTC. Residues: CSVEDRTANYGYTF.